This T cell receptor (beta chain) was recovered during a study of T-cell reconstitution after alpha-beta-depleted transplantation in children. Trimming left V 6 bases short and J 5 bases short, with 14 bases between. CDR3 length equals 13 residues. Germline V gene sequence: CDR1 SQVTM, CDR2 ANQGSEA. The TCRbeta library incorporated unique molecular identifiers. In TCRdb, the PCR reads were re-called with MiXCR into one record per CDR3 protein. The data hold approximately 230,000 distinct CDR3 sequences, with 20% to 30% observed a single time. This clonotype was counted at least ten times. The receptor comes from a female patient between 2 and 10 years old who had a stem cell transplant for congenital amegakaryocytic thrombocytopenia, so the T cells may come from the graft donor. J is TRBJ2-4 and V is TRBV29-1; D remains unclear. The material was PBMCs, mostly from graft donor cells, obtained 360 days after TCRalphabeta/CD19-depleted stem cell transplant. CDR3 nucleotides: TGCAGCGTCCGTGAGTGGGATCAAAACATTCAGTACTTC. Amino acids: CSVREWDQNIQYF.